The clone carrying this T cell receptor (beta chain) showed up just a few times. In germline, CDR1 is MNHEY, CDR2 SMNVEV (reference sequence). V lost 0 bases and J lost 1, with 7 bases in between. CDR3 length equals 14 residues. Original analysis: Counts of nucleated cells, estimated from reference gene primer amplification, were obtained. Generated by immunoSEQ multiplex PCR, the TCRdb table keeps only in-frame clones and is missing some. Clone size and the V and J calls come from that table; the DNA yielded D and trimming. The sample holds about 220,000 clones, 80% to 85% seen once. This sample was included in a study of blood T cell repertoires in COVID-19. Overall study context: Spain, Italy and the United States supplied samples that represented acute and convalescent COVID-19. T cells, B-cell-depleted T cells, or PBMCs provided the cDNA or gDNA that served as material.

Specimen: peripheral blood. This chain joins TRBV27 and TRBJ2-7; D ambiguous. The TCR originated in a woman in her 30s who had recovered from COVID-19. The CDR3 loop reads CASSLSFLSYEQYF. The CDR3 nucleotides read TGTGCCAGCAGTTTATCCTTTCTGTCCTACGAGCAGTACTTC.